These T cell receptor beta chains were read from a single sample in a study of vaccination effects on CD4 cells after COVID-19. Their antigens remain unidentified. TCRdb's copy holds only in-frame clones and misses some; the assay was immunoSEQ multiplex PCR. The sample holds some 77,000 clones, around three quarters seen once. This sample comprised CD4+ T cells from PBMCs cultured with HCoV-OC43 spike peptides, obtained before COVID-19 vaccination. Every receptor here comes from a human donor who received a COVID-19 vaccine. The conserved cysteine and the conserved F or W are not part of the CDR3 here.

ASSQGLTSGNTIY	TRBV9
AWSVLRTSGGAVTGELF	TRBV30
ASSRDRPNTGELF	TRBV18
SVDPGGNTEAF	TRBV29-1
ASGGYT	TRBV30
ASGLRALDTQY	TRBV12-5
AWKAGLNTGELF	TRBV30
SVAGIDQPQH	TRBV29-1
ASSLTSGGTGELF	TRBV7-9
ASSLGVGIRAKNIQY	TRBV5-8
ASSTRTRGAEAF	TRBV7-2
ASSLVGGPGDTQY	TRBV7-2
ATRQGREFIA	TRBV6-5
ASSLLANTGELF	TRBV5-1
ASSTPGQPQH	TRBV2
ASSLVWSGDNEQF	TRBV7-9
ATGRQDMSSETQY	TRBV24-1
ASSFRGSPETQY	TRBV27
ASSRSGSSYNEQF	TRBV6-5
ATSRQGPNEQF	TRBV15
ASSGWTGQETQY	TRBV18
ASSPGAVQPQH	TRBV3-1/TRBV3-2
ASSAQSIQGISYGYT	TRBV5-1
ASSSVKLGGVFGAF	TRBV5-1
ASSYMLGANVLT	TRBV6-5
ASSLGGANVLT	TRBV7-2
ASSPDSGASYGYT	TRBV18
ASSYWGGGYT	TRBV6-6
ASSHGRRGSYQPQH	TRBV27
ASSLQGGSTGELF	TRBV5-5
ASSSGGQPQH	TRBV6-6
ASSSSRTGMYGYT	TRBV7-2
ASSVTGFQPQH	TRBV5-1
ASSRDTENTEAF	TRBV18
ASSGTSGHGELF	TRBV2
ASSLDLNTDTQY	TRBV7-2
ASSYGRGLSYGYT	TRBV6-5
AWSQLGQAPSGYT	TRBV30